These 2 T cell receptor beta chains were sequenced from one sample in a study of T cells in narcolepsy. Assay: immunoSEQ multiplex PCR; the TCRdb copy retains only in-frame clones and omits some. The repertoire holds roughly 30,000 clones, with 79% as singletons. Source material: memory (CD45RA-) CD4+ T cells from blood. These receptors were taken from a human donor in good health.

The chain links TRBV7-2 to TRBJ2-5; 9 bases fit TRBD1. The CDR3 runs 14 residues. Germline loops: CDR1 SGHTA, CDR2 FQGNSA. Germline trimming cut 5 bases from V and 11 bases from J; bases unmatched to any gene: 12. CDR3: CASSPRQGVLEQYF. CDR3 DNA: TGTGCCAGCAGCCCAAGACAGGGGGTTTTGGAGCAGTACTTC.

V usage is TRBV18 and J usage is TRBJ1-4; D gene ambiguous. CDR1 is KGHSH and CDR2 is LQKENI in the germline V gene. Trimming shortened V by 6 bases and J by 6 bases, and 11 bases separated the two germline ends. This CDR3 is built from 13 residues. The CDR3 nucleotides are TGTGCCAGCTCGCAAAGTAGGGATGAAAAACTGTTTTTT. Translation gives CASSQSRDEKLFF.